The 29 T cell receptor beta chains in this list originate from one sample, sequenced in a study of T cell repertoires in cytomegalovirus infection. No cognate antigen is known for these TCRs. TCRdb reanalysed the reads using MiXCR and keeps one entry per CDR3 protein. The table shows 360,000 or so distinct CDR3 sequences, with roughly 34% occurring only once. Source: cultured PBMCs, taken from culture after CMV antigen stimulation. Receptors originate from a human donor in good health (CMV status not recorded). Some clones in this sample may be carry-over from other donors' samples.

This clonotype was seen a few times. The rearrangement uses TRBV7-8 and TRBJ2-5; TRBD2 might be the D (5 bases). Germline V CDR1 and CDR2: SGHVS, FQNEAQ. The CDR3 spans 11 residues. Trimming removed 8 bases at V and 7 bases at J, with 11 bases between. The CDR3 sequence is CASEFLATQYF. The CDR3 coding sequence is TGTGCCAGCGAGTTTCTAGCGACCCAGTACTTC.

This clonotype was counted a few times. The chain carries TRBV7-2 and TRBJ1-2; D is unresolved. V was clipped by 5 bases and J by 6 bases, with 7 bases between them. CDR1 is SGHTA and CDR2 is FQGNSA in the germline V gene. The CDR3 covers 11 residues. CDR3 sequence reads: CASSGRNGYTF. In nucleotides, the CDR3 is TGTGCCAGCAGCGGCAGGAATGGCTACACCTTC.

This clonotype was observed a few times. The chain has TRBV7-8 and TRBJ1-6; D ambiguous. The CDR3 consists of 12 residues. CDR1 and CDR2 from the germline V gene are SGHVS and FQNEAQ. V was pared by 6 bases and J by 12 bases, with 12 bases between. The DNA for the CDR3 is TGTGCCAGCAGGAACAGCCCAGGACCCCTCCACTTT. Its translation is CASRNSPGPLHF.

V usage is TRBV2 and J usage is TRBJ1-2; tentative D call: TRBD1 (5 bases). Trimming removed 5 bases at V and 3 bases at J, with 13 bases between. Germline CDR1 reads SNHLY; CDR2 reads FYNNEI. The CDR3 contains 14 residues. DNA of the CDR3: TGTGCCAGCAGTCCTGACAGTGGGGACTATGGCTACACCTTC. Its protein product is CASSPDSGDYGYTF.

This clonotype was counted only a few times. The chain couples TRBV11-2 to TRBJ2-7; weak D call: TRBD2 (6 bases). Trimming cost V 1 base and J 7 bases, with 14 bases left between them. The length of the CDR3 is 14 residues. CDR1 SGHAT and CDR2 FQNNGV come from the germline V gene. The CDR3 protein is CASSLGPSEGEQYV. The CDR3 region has the DNA TGTGCCAGCAGCTTAGGGCCTAGCGAGGGTGAGCAGTACGTC.

V is TRBV20-1 and J is TRBJ2-3; 8 nucleotides line up with TRBD2. Germline CDR1 and CDR2: DFQATT and SNEGSKA (reference sequence). This CDR3 contains 14 residues. V lost 6 bases to trimming and J lost 1 base; unmatched junction nucleotides: 6. The CDR3 nucleotides are TGCAGTGCCCTAACTAGCGGAGGCACAGATACGCAGTATTTT. Protein product: CSALTSGGTDTQYF.

This clonotype has a handful of counts. This sequence joins TRBV20-1 and TRBJ1-1; D ambiguous. The CDR3 sequence is 11 residues long. The germline gives CDR1 DFQATT, CDR2 SNEGSKA (reference sequence). The V end lost 0 bases, the J end lost 7 bases, and 6 bases lay between the germline ends. The CDR3 DNA reads as TGCAGTGCTAGAGATCTTCTTGAAGCTTTCTTT. It yields the protein CSARDLLEAFF.

This clonotype was counted only a few times. The chain joins TRBV28 to TRBJ1-5, with 10 nucleotides matching TRBD1. This CDR3 spans 18 amino acids. V was pared by 8 bases and J by 2 bases, with 15 bases of the junction left unmatched. Germline V CDR1 and CDR2: MDHEN, SYDVKM. CDR3 DNA: TGTGCCAGCTGCGCGACAGGGGGCACCCCATCGGGCAATCAGCCCCAGCATTTT. It yields the protein CASCATGGTPSGNQPQHF.

The rearrangement uses TRBV4-2 and TRBJ2-5; D is tentatively TRBD1 or TRBD2 (5 bases each). Germline V CDR1 and CDR2: LGHNA, YNFKEQ. The CDR3 spans 14 residues. V was clipped by 4 bases and J by 0 bases, with 9 bases between them. The CDR3: CASSPLGDQETQYF. In DNA form, the CDR3 reads TGTGCCAGCAGCCCCCTGGGGGACCAAGAGACCCAGTACTTC.

The V and J genes are TRBV20-1 and TRBJ2-5, with 7 bases lining up with TRBD2. Germline V gene lookup returns CDR1 DFQATT and CDR2 SNEGSKA (reference sequence). This CDR3 is built from 14 residues. V dropped 0 bases and J dropped 2; count of bases not matched to a gene: 3. In DNA form, the CDR3 reads TGCAGTGCTAGAGATCAACTAGCGCAAGAGACCCAGTACTTC. This translates into CSARDQLAQETQYF.

Here the CDR3 DNA reads TGTGCCACCAGTGTGAGGGGCGCGGAGGAGCAGTTCTTC. This encodes CATSVRGAEEQFF. This chain links TRBV24-1 with TRBJ2-1; D is tentatively TRBD1 or TRBD2 (5 bases each). V lost 5 bases, J lost 10 bases, and 14 bases lay in between. Germline assignment: CDR1 KGHDR and CDR2 SFDVKD. This CDR3 is 13 amino acids long.

The chain carries TRBV7-2 and TRBJ2-7; D not certain. The CDR3 spans 15 residues. Looked up from germline, CDR1 is SGHTA and CDR2 is FQGNSA. V was shortened by 1 base and J by 0 bases, with 10 bases between the two germline ends. In DNA form, the CDR3 reads TGTGCCAGCAGCTTAGTTCTGGGAAACTCCTACGAGCAGTACTTC. The encoded protein is CASSLVLGNSYEQYF.

The table lists this clonotype with a count of one. The chain links TRBV6-1 to TRBJ2-2; no reliable D call. The V and J ends lost 6 bases and 4 bases respectively, with 9 bases between them. The germline gives CDR1 MNHNS, CDR2 SASEGT. The length of the CDR3 is 13 residues. CDR3 DNA: TGTGCCAGCAGCACAGAATCCACCGGGGAGCTGTTTTTT. Its protein is CASSTESTGELFF.

This clonotype was counted many times. The gene calls are TRBV28 and TRBJ1-6, with D possibly TRBD1 on 6 matching bases. The V gene's germline CDR1 is MDHEN and CDR2 SYDVKM. This CDR3 is built from 15 residues. The V end lost 5 bases, the J end lost 4 bases, and 12 bases lay between the germline ends. The CDR3 DNA reads TGTGCCAGCAGTCCAGGACAGACTTATAATTCACCCCTCCACTTT. It encodes CASSPGQTYNSPLHF.

The chain is built from TRBV7-2 and TRBJ2-7, with D possibly being TRBD2 (6 bases). From germline, CDR1 is SGHTA and CDR2 FQGNSA. V was trimmed by 5 bases and J by 3 bases, leaving 14 bases between them. This CDR3 is built from 14 residues. The CDR3 region has the DNA TGTGCCAGCAGCCCCCGGACTACTTACTACGAGCAGTACTTC. Its translation is CASSPRTTYYEQYF.

For the CDR3, the DNA is TGCAGTGCTAGAGATTCACGGCAGTATGGCAATCAGCCCCAGCATTTT. It codes for CSARDSRQYGNQPQHF. The chain recombines TRBV20-1 with TRBJ1-5; D remains unclear. V was clipped by 0 bases and J by 2 bases, with 14 bases between them. The CDR3 has 16 residues. CDR1 is DFQATT, CDR2 SNEGSKA, per germline (reference sequence).

This clonotype was counted only a few times. The rearrangement joins TRBV6-2 or TRBV6-3 to TRBJ2-5, with D uncertain. The CDR3 runs to 15 residues. Germline V CDR1 and CDR2: MNHEY, SVGEGT. V was trimmed by 4 bases and J by 2 bases, leaving 14 bases between them. This CDR3 reads CASSSPGLAQETQYF. In DNA form, the CDR3 reads TGTGCCAGCAGTTCCCCCGGCCTTGCTCAAGAGACCCAGTACTTC.

The J gene is TRBJ2-3, the V gene TRBV2, with D possibly matching TRBD2 (5 bases). Germline V gene lookup returns CDR1 SNHLY and CDR2 FYNNEI. The CDR3 consists of 15 residues. V shed 9 bases and J shed 0 bases, with 16 bases lying between them. CDR3 coding DNA: TGTGCCAGTTCTGAGGAGAGGGCTAGCACAGATACGCAGTATTTT. This encodes CASSEERASTDTQYF.

The rearrangement links TRBV6-5 to TRBJ2-1; D is possibly TRBD2 (6 bases). The CDR3 runs 17 residues. Trimming took 0 bases from V and 6 from J, leaving 18 bases between them. CDR1 is MNHEY and CDR2 is SVGAGI in the germline V gene. The CDR3 sequence is CASSYSIKTRFPNEQFF. Written as DNA, the CDR3 is TGTGCCAGCAGTTACTCGATAAAGACTAGGTTCCCCAATGAGCAGTTCTTC.

The gene calls are TRBV24-1 and TRBJ2-1, with TRBD2 identical over 13 bases. Germline V gene data show CDR1 as KGHDR and CDR2 as SFDVKD. CDR3 length: 16 residues. J was trimmed by 8 bases and V by 3 bases; bases with no gene match: 6. The CDR3 region is CATSDRTSGRSDEQFF. The CDR3 region has the DNA TGTGCCACCAGTGATCGGACTAGCGGGAGATCGGATGAGCAGTTCTTC.

This clonotype was recorded at least ten times. The chain joins TRBV12-3 or TRBV12-4 to TRBJ2-5, with 7 positions matching TRBD2. J gave up 4 bases and V 5 bases, and 13 bases lay outside the gene matches. This CDR3 region has 16 residues. The CDR3: CASSERSGTSRETQYF. Here the CDR3 DNA reads TGTGCCAGCAGTGAGCGCAGCGGGACCTCGAGAGAGACCCAGTACTTC.

This chain uses TRBV4-3 with TRBJ2-7, with 7 bases lining up with TRBD2. The V and J ends lost 1 base and 9 bases, in that order; junction bases with no gene match: 12. Per germline, CDR1 LGHNA and CDR2 YSLEER. The length of the CDR3 is 15 residues. CDR3 sequence reads: CASSQGGTNRGGQYF. Here the CDR3 DNA reads TGCGCCAGCAGCCAAGGGGGGACTAACCGTGGTGGGCAGTACTTC.

In this sample, this clonotype turned up many times. This chain connects TRBV28 to TRBJ1-2; the match to TRBD1 covers 8 bases. From germline, CDR1 is MDHEN and CDR2 SYDVKM. CDR3 length equals 18 residues. V lost 4 bases and J lost 0; bases outside the gene matches: 13. The CDR3 DNA reads TGTGCCAGCAGTTCCGCCGAGTGGACAGGGTGGGCTAACTATGGCTACACCTTC. Translation: CASSSAEWTGWANYGYTF.

This clonotype showed up many times. The rearrangement links TRBV28 to TRBJ2-7; 15 nucleotides agree with TRBD2. The germline CDR1 and CDR2 sequences are MDHEN and SYDVKM. The CDR3 spans 15 residues. V gave up 1 base and J gave up 6 bases; unmatched junction bases: 1. CDR3 coding DNA: TGTGCCAGCAGTTTATCGGGACTAGCGGGAGGCGAGCAGTACGTC. Amino acid sequence: CASSLSGLAGGEQYV.

The rearrangement joins TRBV7-2 to TRBJ1-1; D unresolved. In germline, CDR1 is SGHTA, CDR2 FQGNSA. The length of the CDR3 is 11 residues. Deletions cut 8 bases from V and 8 bases from J, with 12 bases between. This chain's CDR3 is CASEAVGEAFF. The CDR3 DNA reads as TGTGCCAGCGAAGCAGTAGGCGAAGCTTTCTTT.

The V call is TRBV7-9, the J call TRBJ1-1; the D is unclear. Germline CDR1 reads SEHNR; CDR2 reads FQNEAQ (reference sequence). The CDR3 is made up of 13 amino acids. Between the trimmed V and J ends, which lost 3 bases and 1 base, there was a span of 6 bases. CDR3 protein: CASSFWGNTEAFF. In nucleotides, the CDR3 is TGTGCCAGCAGCTTTTGGGGGAACACTGAAGCTTTCTTT.

Only a few counts were recorded for this clonotype. The V and J genes are TRBV7-2 and TRBJ2-2; D not certain. CDR1 is SGHTA and CDR2 is FQGNSA in the germline V gene. The CDR3 totals 14 residues. Trimming pared 4 bases from V and 4 bases from J, leaving 10 bases between. Written as DNA, the CDR3 is TGTGCCAGCAGCTGGGTTAGGGTCACCGGGGAGCTGTTTTTT. Translation: CASSWVRVTGELFF.

V and J are TRBV10-1 and TRBJ2-2; no definite D call. The germline V gene has CDR1 WNHNN and CDR2 SYGVQD (reference sequence). V was clipped by 7 bases and J by 0 bases, with 12 bases between them. This CDR3 comprises 15 residues. CDR3 protein: CASTDGSPNTGELFF. As DNA, the CDR3 is TGCGCCAGCACCGACGGGTCCCCGAACACCGGGGAGCTGTTTTTT.

This clonotype was seen at least ten times. This sequence joins TRBV5-4 and TRBJ2-3; D is tentatively TRBD1 or TRBD2 (5 bases each). The length of the CDR3 is 16 residues. The V end lost 0 bases, the J end lost 6 bases, and 17 bases lay between the germline ends. Germline V gives CDR1 SGHNT, CDR2 YYREEE (reference sequence). The CDR3 DNA reads TGTGCCAGCAGCTTGGCAAGAGGGGCGCAGATGGATACGCAGTATTTT. Protein: CASSLARGAQMDTQYF.